The T cell receptor beta chain described here comes from a study of blood T cell repertoires in COVID-19. The table lists this clone with a count of one. TCRdb's table, derived via immunoSEQ multiplex PCR, lists solely in-frame clones and lacks some. The sample holds a few hundred thousand clones, 86% seen once. The ends were cut back, 4 bases at V and 4 bases at J, with 10 bases in the middle. Germline values: CDR1 SGHDN, CDR2 FVKESK. This CDR3 is built from 14 residues. The TCR was taken from a man in his late teens or twenties with active or convalescent COVID-19. The source material was peripheral blood. This chain joins TRBV14 and TRBJ1-4; D unresolved. Here the CDR3 reads CASSRLGLNEKLFF. DNA for the CDR3: TGTGCCAGCAGCCGGCTGGGCCTTAATGAAAAACTGTTTTTT.